The 20 T cell receptor beta chains in this list originate from one sample, sequenced in a study of T cell clonotyping in hematopoietic cell transplantation. Time point in this sample: recipient sample about 28 days before transplant, after cytoreduction. Assay: immunoSEQ multiplex PCR; the TCRdb copy retains only in-frame clones and omits some. The table shows some 30,000 clones, with about three quarters occurring only once. The sample was peripheral blood mononuclear cells, taken before stem cell transplant. These receptors originate from a woman in her 30s with chronic myeloid leukemia. Some clones in this sample may be carry-over from other donors' samples.

The V and J genes are TRBV19 and TRBJ1-3; 11 bases are shared with TRBD1. Trimming removed 7 bases from V and 0 bases from J; junction bases left unmatched: 11. Germline values: CDR1 LNHDA, CDR2 SQIVND (reference sequence). The CDR3 runs 18 residues. CDR3 in DNA: TGTGCCAGTATCCAGACTGGACAGGGGGCCTTCTCTGGAAACACCATATATTTT. It specifies CASIQTGQGAFSGNTIYF.

By frequency in the sample, this clone is medium-sized. The chain recombines TRBV10-3 with TRBJ1-2; D ambiguous. Germline-derived CDR1 and CDR2 are ENHRY and SYGVKD. V dropped 6 bases and J dropped 8 bases, with 19 bases sitting between them. The CDR3 totals 14 residues. CDR3 amino acids: CAIRLGPHFGGYTF. The CDR3 DNA follows: TGTGCCATCAGGCTGGGCCCCCATTTTGGAGGCTACACCTTC.

V usage is TRBV28 and J usage is TRBJ1-2, with unresolved D. CDR1 MDHEN and CDR2 SYDVKM come from the germline V gene. Trimming took 4 bases from V and 2 from J, leaving 5 bases between them. The CDR3 is 12 amino acids. The CDR3 reads CASSSMNYGYTF. The CDR3 DNA is TGTGCCAGCAGTTCCATGAACTATGGCTACACCTTC.

This clone was detected a few times. The chain employs TRBV5-4 and TRBJ2-5; 10 positions agree with TRBD1. The length of the CDR3 is 15 residues. Losses at the gene ends were 3 bases for V and 4 bases for J; bases not matched to a gene: 6. Germline V gene sequence: CDR1 SGHNT, CDR2 YYREEE (reference sequence). For the CDR3, the DNA is TGTGCCAGCAGCTGGGCCGACAGGGGGCGAGAGACCCAGTACTTC. Encoded protein: CASSWADRGRETQYF.

The chain has TRBV11-2 and TRBJ1-1; D ambiguous. Germline CDR1 and CDR2: SGHAT and FQNNGV. V lost 10 bases and J 5 bases, leaving 17 bases between the germline ends. This CDR3 has 13 residues. CDR3 loop: CATSVQPMTEAFF. CDR3 DNA: TGTGCCACCTCGGTCCAGCCGATGACTGAAGCTTTCTTT.

The chain employs TRBV6-5 and TRBJ1-3; D uncertain. The CDR3 runs to 13 residues. V was shortened by 5 bases and J by 4 bases, with 9 bases between the two germline ends. Germline V gives CDR1 MNHEY, CDR2 SVGAGI. The CDR3 loop is CASSPLSGNTIYF. In DNA form, the CDR3 reads TGTGCCAGCAGTCCCCTTTCCGGAAACACCATATATTTT.

V and J are TRBV7-2 and TRBJ2-5, with D possibly called TRBD1 or TRBD2 (6 bases each). V lost 7 bases to trimming and J lost 7 bases, with 13 bases between them. This CDR3 has 12 amino acids. The germline V gene encodes CDR1 SGHTA and CDR2 FQGNSA. The CDR3 loop reads CASKGGVGTQYF. CDR3 DNA sequence: TGTGCCAGCAAGGGGGGCGTGGGGACCCAGTACTTC.

The rearrangement joins TRBV9 to TRBJ2-5, with 13 bases lining up with TRBD2. There are 16 residues in the CDR3. Germline V gives CDR1 SGDLS, CDR2 YYNGEE. V dropped 4 bases and J dropped 4; count of bases not matched to a gene: 7. The CDR3 DNA reads as TGTGCCAGCAGCACTTGGACTAGCGGGGGTTCAGAGACCCAGTACTTC. It translates to CASSTWTSGGSETQYF.

The CDR3 DNA is TGTGCCAGCAGCGTAGGTCCCAATGAAAAACTGTTTTTT. This translates into CASSVGPNEKLFF. The rearrangement links TRBV9 to TRBJ1-4; D unresolved. The V end was cut by 0 bases, the J end by 5 bases, with 5 bases between. There are 13 residues in the CDR3. CDR1 SGDLS and CDR2 YYNGEE come from the germline V gene.

This clone has just a few counts. V and J are TRBV19 and TRBJ2-5; no clear D. Germline-derived CDR1 and CDR2 are LNHDA and SQIVND (reference sequence). CDR3 length: 13 residues. V dropped 5 bases and J dropped 5 bases, with 12 bases sitting between them. The CDR3 spells CASSADSQETQYF. The CDR3 coding sequence is TGTGCCAGTAGTGCAGACTCTCAGGAGACCCAGTACTTC.

In its sample, this clone was seen once. The chain combines TRBV19 with TRBJ1-6; D remains ambiguous. Per the germline V gene, CDR1 is LNHDA and CDR2 is SQIVND (reference sequence). The CDR3 spans 15 residues. Deletions cut 3 bases from V and 0 bases from J, with 6 bases between. The CDR3 protein is CASSIMSSYNSPLHF. CDR3 nucleotide sequence: TGTGCCAGTAGTATCATGAGCTCCTATAATTCACCCCTCCACTTT. Combining the CDR3 with reference TRBV19 and TRBJ1-6 gives the whole variable domain DGGITQSPKYLFRKEGQNVTLSCEQNLNHDAMYWYRQDPGQGLRLIYYSQIVNDFQKGDIAEGYSVSREKKESFPLTVTSAQKNPTAFYLCASSIMSSYNSPLHFGNGTRLTVT.

The V and J genes are TRBV10-3 and TRBJ2-7; 8 bases align to TRBD1. The J segment lost 6 bases and the V segment lost 9 bases, leaving 16 bases of the junction unmatched. From germline, CDR1 is ENHRY and CDR2 SYGVKD. The CDR3 totals 15 residues. The CDR3 sequence: CAIGQGSPPPLEQYF. CDR3 nucleotides: TGTGCCATAGGACAGGGTTCTCCCCCGCCTCTCGAGCAGTACTTC.

The chain combines TRBV4-1 with TRBJ2-1, with D perhaps matching TRBD1 (6 bases). This CDR3 contains 16 residues. Trimming stripped 0 bases from V and 0 bases from J, with 9 bases between. Per the germline V gene, CDR1 is MGHRA and CDR2 is YSYEKL. This CDR3 reads CASSQDEGHSYNEQFF. As DNA, the CDR3 is TGCGCCAGCAGCCAAGACGAGGGACACTCCTACAATGAGCAGTTCTTC.

V usage is TRBV5-8 and J usage is TRBJ1-2; D is possibly TRBD1 (5 bases). CDR1 is SGHTS, CDR2 YDEGEE, per germline. The CDR3 loop spans 15 amino acids. Trimming shortened V by 1 base and J by 4 bases, and 14 bases separated the two germline ends. CDR3 residues: CASSLLPRDAYGYTF. The CDR3, as DNA: TGTGCCAGCAGCTTGCTCCCTCGGGACGCCTATGGCTACACCTTC. Using reference TRBV5-8 and TRBJ1-2 for the parts outside the CDR3, the full variable domain is EAGVTQSPTHLIKTRGQQATLRCSPISGHTSVYWYQQALGLGLQFLLWYDEGEERNRGNFPPRFSGRQFPNYSSELNVNALELEDSALYLCASSLLPRDAYGYTFGSGTRLTVV.

Comments on this clone: Relative to the germline gene, one junction end is altered; a read error may explain this. The chain links TRBV5-6 to TRBJ2-1; 9 bases are shared with TRBD1. CDR3 length: 14 residues. Per germline, CDR1 SGHDT and CDR2 YYEEEE. The CDR3 is CASSLRYYRGQEIF. The CDR3 DNA follows: TGTGCCAGCAGCTTGAGGTATTACAGGGGGCAGGAGATCTTC.

This rearrangement joins TRBV29-1 to TRBJ2-5; D remains ambiguous. With 3 bases removed from V and 1 base from J, the gap between germline ends came to 9 bases. The CDR3 extends over 13 amino acids. Germline V CDR1 and CDR2: SQVTM, ANQGSEA. The CDR3 here is CSVEQKGQETQYF. The CDR3 DNA reads TGCAGCGTTGAGCAGAAGGGCCAAGAGACCCAGTACTTC.

The chain has TRBV7-8 and TRBJ2-6, with no clear D. CDR1 SGHVS and CDR2 FQNEAQ come from the germline V gene. The CDR3 loop spans 14 amino acids. Between the trimmed V and J ends, which lost 1 base and 2 bases, there was a span of 3 bases. In nucleotides, the CDR3 is TGTGCCAGCAGCTTAGGGGCTGGGGCCAACGTCCTGACTTTC. Translated, it gives CASSLGAGANVLTF.

This clone was counted a few times. J is TRBJ1-1 and V is TRBV27, with a weak D call TRBD1 (5 bases). The germline gives CDR1 MNHEY, CDR2 SMNVEV (reference sequence). The CDR3 spans 13 residues. Trimming took off 4 bases at V and 8 bases at J, with 14 bases between the two ends. CDR3 sequence reads: CASSWTGRGEAFF. The CDR3 bases are TGTGCCAGCAGTTGGACCGGGAGGGGAGAAGCTTTCTTT.

J is TRBJ2-2 and V is TRBV19, with D possibly TRBD1 on 5 matching bases. This CDR3 is 14 amino acids long. Per germline, CDR1 LNHDA and CDR2 SQIVND (reference sequence). Trimming pared 5 bases from V and 4 bases from J, leaving 11 bases between. CDR3 region: CASSVGPSTGELFF. The CDR3 DNA follows: TGTGCCAGTAGTGTGGGGCCGAGCACCGGGGAGCTGTTTTTT.

The J gene is TRBJ1-2, the V gene TRBV28; D gene uncertain. Trimming removed 1 base at V and 2 bases at J, with 2 bases between. This CDR3 region has 12 residues. Per germline, CDR1 MDHEN and CDR2 SYDVKM. The CDR3 is CASSLLNYGYTF. CDR3 sequence (DNA): TGTGCCAGCAGTTTATTAAACTATGGCTACACCTTC.